The rows below give T cell receptor beta chains drawn from one sample of a study of glioma-infiltrating T cells. Each CDR3 protein gets one entry after TCRdb re-called the multiplex PCR reads with MiXCR. The data contain more than 85,000 distinct CDR3 sequences, around a quarter of them singletons. The sequenced material came from glioma tissue, nonneoplastic brain tissue, or PBMCs (not recorded which). The receptor source for this set is a human donor with low-grade glioma or glioblastoma, undergoing nonglioma brain surgery, or in good health (not recorded which). CDR3s include the opening cysteine and the closing phenylalanine or tryptophan. Each record gives: clone size, V gene, J gene, D gene, CDR3 DNA, CDR3 protein. The D gene is left open where the match is weak. Expanded clones are given a class, and other clones once, few, many or no size at all.

many	TRBV4-1	TRBJ2-5	TRBD2	TGCGCCAGCAGCCAACCGGGACTAGCTGAAGAGACCCAGTACTTC	CASSQPGLAEETQYF
many	TRBV7-2	TRBJ1-5	.	TGTGCCAGCAGCCAATCCTTTTCCCCGACGGGCCAGCCCCAGCATTTT	CASSQSFSPTGQPQHF
many	TRBV15	TRBJ2-1	.	TGTGCCACCAGCAGACAGGGCCTCTACAATGAGCAGTTCTTC	CATSRQGLYNEQFF
many	TRBV29-1	TRBJ2-3	.	TGCAGCGTTTTGGTTCCGGCGACAGATACGCAGTATTTT	CSVLVPATDTQYF
many	TRBV15	TRBJ1-2	TRBD1	TGTGCCACCAGCAGGCTTGGACAGGGAGCTTATGGCTACACCTTC	CATSRLGQGAYGYTF
many	TRBV7-6	TRBJ1-1	.	TGTGCCAGCAGCAGAGAAAGCCCCAGGTACACTGAAGCTTTCTTT	CASSRESPRYTEAFF
many	TRBV7-2	TRBJ2-3	TRBD2	TGTGCCAGCAGCTCACCTACTAGCGAGTATACGCAGTATTTT	CASSSPTSEYTQYF
.	TRBV7-9	TRBJ2-7	TRBD2	TGTGCCAGCAGCTTAATCACTAGCGGGCTCTCCTACGAGCAGTACTTC	CASSLITSGLSYEQYF
many	TRBV20-1	TRBJ2-7	.	TGCAGTGCAGGGGGGGATTCTAACGAGCAGTACTTC	CSAGGDSNEQYF
many	TRBV2	TRBJ1-2	.	TGTGCCAGCAGGGCGGGCTATGGCTACACCTTC	CASRAGYGYTF
few	TRBV18	TRBJ2-1	TRBD2	TGTGCCAGCTCACCTACCTCGGGAGCGGGGGGCACCTACAATGAGCAGTTCTTC	CASSPTSGAGGTYNEQFF
many	TRBV18	TRBJ2-1	TRBD2	TGTGCCAGCTCATCCACATTCGGACTAGCGGACTACAATGAGCAGTTCTTC	CASSSTFGLADYNEQFF
many	TRBV7-9	TRBJ1-1	.	TGTGCCAGCAGCTTAGTCACAGCCAAAGCTTTCTTT	CASSLVTAKAFF
many	TRBV7-2	TRBJ2-3	.	TGTGCCAGCAGCTTAGTTGAACAATACAGCACAGATACGCAGTATTTT	CASSLVEQYSTDTQYF
few	TRBV11-2	TRBJ2-4	TRBD1	TGTGCCAGCAGCCGGACAGGGAAGGACAAAAACATTCAGTACTTC	CASSRTGKDKNIQYF
many	TRBV4-1	TRBJ1-2	.	TGCGCCAGCAGCGCGAAGGTGCGGGGAAACTATGGCTACACCTTC	CASSAKVRGNYGYTF
.	TRBV5-1	TRBJ2-7	TRBD1	TGCGCCAGCAGCTTGGAGATGGGGACAGGGACCCACGAGCAGTACTTC	CASSLEMGTGTHEQYF
many	TRBV7-2	TRBJ2-5	TRBD1	TGTGCCAGCAGGCGGACAGGGTCACGGGAGACCCAGTACTTC	CASRRTGSRETQYF
many	TRBV2	TRBJ2-7	TRBD2	TGTGCCGGAAGGAGACTAGCGGAGGTTTACGAGCAGTACTTC	CAGRRLAEVYEQYF
many	TRBV7-6	TRBJ1-1	TRBD1	TGTGCCAGCAGCGCATACAGGGGAAACACTGAAGCTTTCTTT	CASSAYRGNTEAFF
many	TRBV4-1	TRBJ2-5	TRBD2	TGCGCCAGCAGCCAAACAGGACTAGCGGGGATGGAGACCCAGTACTTC	CASSQTGLAGMETQYF
many	TRBV29-1	TRBJ1-5	TRBD1	TGCAGCGTTGGACAGGGCTCTCAGCCCCAGCATTTT	CSVGQGSQPQHF
many	TRBV10-3	TRBJ1-1	.	TGTGCCATCAGTGTACAGGGGAACACTGAAGCTTTCTTT	CAISVQGNTEAFF
.	TRBV6-2/TRBV6-3	TRBJ2-7	TRBD1	TGTGCCAGCAGGACAGGGGATTGGGAGCAGTACTTC	CASRTGDWEQYF
many	TRBV12-3/TRBV12-4	TRBJ2-7	TRBD1	TGTGCCAGCAGCTTCCCCGGGACAGGCGTCTACGAGCAGTACTTC	CASSFPGTGVYEQYF
.	TRBV4-1	TRBJ1-1	.	TGCGCCAGCAGCCAAGGGTTTGGTGACCGAAACACTGAAGCTTTCTTT	CASSQGFGDRNTEAFF
many	TRBV6-2/TRBV6-3	TRBJ2-1	TRBD2	TGTGCCAGCAGCTCCACTAGCGGGGGGCCTAGCTCCTACAATGAGCAGTTCTTC	CASSSTSGGPSSYNEQFF
few	TRBV6-5	TRBJ1-5	.	TGTGCCAGCAGTTACTTGAACACCCTAGATCAGCCCCAGCATTTT	CASSYLNTLDQPQHF
many	TRBV2	TRBJ1-1	.	TGTGCCAGCAGTGAAGGGGTGGGACCGAGAAGAGCTTTCTTT	CASSEGVGPRRAFF
many	TRBV29-1	TRBJ2-7	TRBD2	TGCAGCGTTGAGCGACTAGCAAATTCCTACGAGCAGTACTTC	CSVERLANSYEQYF
many	TRBV6-1	TRBJ1-1	.	TGTGCCAGCAGGACCTATATGAACACTGAAGCTTTCTTT	CASRTYMNTEAFF
many	TRBV7-2	TRBJ1-1	TRBD1	TGTGCCAGCAGCCCCCGGACAGGTCAAAACACTGAAGCTTTCTTT	CASSPRTGQNTEAFF
many	TRBV20-1	TRBJ2-1	.	TGCAGTGAGGTTACGGACTCCTACAATGAGCAGTTCTTC	CSEVTDSYNEQFF
many	TRBV28	TRBJ2-7	.	TGTGCCAGCAGTTTCCAGGGCTACGAGCAGTACTTC	CASSFQGYEQYF
many	TRBV24-1	TRBJ1-1	TRBD1	TGTGCCACCAGTGACCCGGACAGGGACCCTAAAGGAGCTTTCTTT	CATSDPDRDPKGAFF
many	TRBV7-2	TRBJ2-7	.	TGTGCCAGCAGCTTAATGGACCCACAGGTTAGCTCCTACGAGCAGTACTTC	CASSLMDPQVSSYEQYF
many	TRBV2	TRBJ1-1	.	TGTGCCAGCAGTGAGAATGGGAGTCCGAACACTGAAGCTTTCTTT	CASSENGSPNTEAFF